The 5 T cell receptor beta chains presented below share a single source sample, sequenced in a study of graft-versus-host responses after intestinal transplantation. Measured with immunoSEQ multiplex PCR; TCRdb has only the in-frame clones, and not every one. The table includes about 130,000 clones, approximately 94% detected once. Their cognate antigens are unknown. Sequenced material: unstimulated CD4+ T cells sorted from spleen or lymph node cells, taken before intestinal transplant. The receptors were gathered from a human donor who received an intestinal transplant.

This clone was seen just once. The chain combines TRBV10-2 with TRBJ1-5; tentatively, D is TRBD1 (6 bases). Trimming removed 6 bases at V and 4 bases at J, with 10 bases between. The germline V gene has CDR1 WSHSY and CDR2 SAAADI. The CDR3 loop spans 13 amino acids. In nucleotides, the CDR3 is TGCGCCAGCAGAGACAGGTTTAATCAGCCCCAGCATTTT. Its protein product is CASRDRFNQPQHF.

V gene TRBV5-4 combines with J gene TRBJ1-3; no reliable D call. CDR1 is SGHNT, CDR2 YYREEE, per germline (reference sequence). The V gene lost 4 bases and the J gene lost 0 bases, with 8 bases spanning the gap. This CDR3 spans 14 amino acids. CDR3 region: CASSNPGSGNTIYF. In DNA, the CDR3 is TGTGCCAGCAGCAATCCCGGCTCTGGAAACACCATATATTTT.

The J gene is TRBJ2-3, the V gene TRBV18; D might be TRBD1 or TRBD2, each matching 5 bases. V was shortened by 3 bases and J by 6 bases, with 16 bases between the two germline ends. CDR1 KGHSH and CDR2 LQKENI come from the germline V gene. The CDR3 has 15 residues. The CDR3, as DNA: TGTGCCAGCTCACCGATACTAGTGAGGGGCGATACGCAGTATTTT. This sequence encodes CASSPILVRGDTQYF.

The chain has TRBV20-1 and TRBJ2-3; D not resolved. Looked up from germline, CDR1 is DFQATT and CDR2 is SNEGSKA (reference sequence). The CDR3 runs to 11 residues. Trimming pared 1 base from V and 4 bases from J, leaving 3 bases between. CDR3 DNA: TGCAGTGCTAGAGGTCCAGATACGCAGTATTTT. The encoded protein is CSARGPDTQYF.

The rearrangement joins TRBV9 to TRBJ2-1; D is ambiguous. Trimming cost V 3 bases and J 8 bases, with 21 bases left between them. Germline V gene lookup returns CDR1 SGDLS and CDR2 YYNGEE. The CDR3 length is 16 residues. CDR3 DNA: TGTGCCAGCAGCGCACTTGCTAATCGTGGTGTCGATGAGCAGTTCTTC. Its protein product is CASSALANRGVDEQFF.